This T cell receptor (beta chain) was sequenced in a study of OX40 agonist ivuxolimab in advanced cancers. As for the study in general: Treatment of patients was with ivuxolimab, an agonistic anti-OX40 (CD134) antibody. Hepatocellular carcinoma, melanoma, renal cell or head and neck cancer affected the dose-escalation patients. Earlier treatment with anti-PD-1, anti-PD-L1 or anti-CTLA-4 was permitted, and roughly 42% had received some. Study-level results: Partial responders dosed at 0.1-3.0 mg/kg displayed clonal expansion ranking among the lowest.

The CDR3 length is 13 residues. V shed 5 bases and J shed 4 bases, with 12 bases lying between them. Germline V lookup: CDR1 MNHEY, CDR2 SMNVEV (reference sequence). Libraries were prepared by immunoSEQ multiplex PCR; TCRdb keeps only in-frame clonotypes and omits some of them. In the table there are about 44,000 clones, 90% to 95% of which are singletons. For this clone: Its matching antigen is unknown.

V usage is TRBV27 and J usage is TRBJ2-7; D is ambiguous. This receptor was taken from an adult with an advanced solid tumor such as melanoma, head and neck, liver or kidney cancer. Sequencing was performed on CD4+ or CD8+ T cells sorted from blood, taken in a trial of the OX40 agonist ivuxolimab. In DNA, the CDR3 is TGTGCCAGCAGTCTACGGTATTTTTACGAGCAGTACTTC. Its protein product is CASSLRYFYEQYF.